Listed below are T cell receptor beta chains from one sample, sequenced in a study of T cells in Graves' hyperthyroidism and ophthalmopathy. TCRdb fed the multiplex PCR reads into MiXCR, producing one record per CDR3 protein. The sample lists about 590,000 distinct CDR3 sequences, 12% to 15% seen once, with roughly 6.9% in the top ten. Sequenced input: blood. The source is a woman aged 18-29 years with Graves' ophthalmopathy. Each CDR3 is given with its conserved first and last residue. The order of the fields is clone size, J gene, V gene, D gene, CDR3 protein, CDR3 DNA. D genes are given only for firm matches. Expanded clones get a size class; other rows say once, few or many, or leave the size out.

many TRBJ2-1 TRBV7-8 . CASSLAATRIPYNEQFF TGTGCCAGCAGCTTAGCGGCGACTAGGATACCCTACAATGAGCAGTTCTTC
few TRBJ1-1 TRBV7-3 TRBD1 CASSSQGRGEAFF TGTGCCAGCAGCTCACAGGGGAGGGGGGAAGCTTTCTTT
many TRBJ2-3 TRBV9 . CASSVADFGIEGTQYF TGTGCCAGCAGCGTAGCAGATTTCGGGATCGAGGGTACGCAGTATTTT
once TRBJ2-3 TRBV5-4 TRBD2 CASSFTSGGRTDTQYF TGTGCCAGCAGCTTTACCTCGGGGGGGCGCACAGATACGCAGTATTTT
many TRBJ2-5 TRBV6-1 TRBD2 CASSSPSGGAETQYF TGTGCCAGCAGTTCCCCTAGCGGGGGGGCCGAGACCCAGTACTTC
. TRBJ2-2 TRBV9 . CASSVGLPDAGELFF TGTGCCAGCAGCGTAGGACTCCCTGACGCCGGGGAGCTGTTTTTT
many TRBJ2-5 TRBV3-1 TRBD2 CASSQGLAGVRETQYF TGTGCCAGCAGCCAAGGACTAGCGGGAGTAAGAGAGACCCAGTACTTC
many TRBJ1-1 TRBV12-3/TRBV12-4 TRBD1 CASGGRGLEAFF TGTGCCAGTGGGGGCAGGGGGTTAGAAGCTTTCTTT
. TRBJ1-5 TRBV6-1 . CASSQGNLNQPQHF TGTGCCAGCAGTCAGGGTAACCTCAATCAGCCCCAGCATTTT
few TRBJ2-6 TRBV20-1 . CSARGPPGGGANVLTF TGCAGTGCTAGAGGACCCCCAGGAGGTGGGGCCAACGTCCTGACTTTC
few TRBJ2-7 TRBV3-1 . CASSQDSTSWAYEQYF TGTGCCAGCAGCCAAGATAGCACCTCGTGGGCATACGAGCAGTACTTC
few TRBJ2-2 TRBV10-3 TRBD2 CAISVGLAGPNTGELFF TGTGCCATCAGTGTAGGACTAGCGGGGCCTAACACCGGGGAGCTGTTTTTT
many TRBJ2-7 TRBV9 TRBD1 CASSSGQTYEQYF TGTGCCAGCAGCTCGGGACAGACCTACGAGCAGTACTTC
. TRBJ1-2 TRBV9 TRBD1 CASTGQGYGYTF TGTGCCAGCACTGGACAGGGGTATGGCTACACCTTC